A selection of T cell receptor beta chains follows, all from one sample in a study of blood T cell repertoires in COVID-19. Produced via immunoSEQ multiplex PCR; TCRdb's table is partial and in-frame only. The sample lists approximately 240,000 clones, around 90% occurring once. Sequenced sample: PBMCs or T cells enriched from blood (not recorded which). The source of these receptors is a woman between 18 and 30 years old who had recovered from COVID-19. CDR3s include the opening cysteine and the closing phenylalanine or tryptophan. The D gene is left open where the match is weak. Size values are once, few and many counts, or a class for expanded clones, and some rows have none.

TGTGCCAGTAATGACGAGGGAAATCAGCCCCAGCATTTT	CASNDEGNQPQHF	TRBV19	TRBJ1-5	.	.
TGCGCCAGCAGCCCGGGACAGGGAAATTCACCCCTCCACTTT	CASSPGQGNSPLHF	TRBV5-1	TRBJ1-6	.	TRBD1
TGTGCCAGCAGCTTAGCGGCCGCCAGCTCCTACAATGAGCAGTTCTTC	CASSLAAASSYNEQFF	TRBV7-6	TRBJ2-1	.	.
TGTGCCAGCAGCCCCCCCGGACAGCACTATGGCTACACCTTC	CASSPPGQHYGYTF	TRBV5-6	TRBJ1-2	once	.
TGTGCCAGCAGCGACACCGGGACTGTGGGATATGGCTACACCTTC	CASSDTGTVGYGYTF	TRBV5-4	TRBJ1-2	once	.
TGTGCCAGCAGACAGGGTAACTACGAGCAGTACTTC	CASRQGNYEQYF	TRBV28	TRBJ2-7	.	.
TGTGCCAGCAGCCAGGAGGCTGGAAACACCATATATTTT	CASSQEAGNTIYF	TRBV11-2	TRBJ1-3	.	.
TGTGCCAGCAGCCTCAGGGGGTCCTACGAGCAGTACTTC	CASSLRGSYEQYF	TRBV6-5	TRBJ2-7	once	TRBD1
TGTGCCAGCAGTGGACAGGGAGTTACAGATACGCAGTATTTT	CASSGQGVTDTQYF	TRBV2	TRBJ2-3	.	TRBD1
TGTGCCAGCAGTAGGGGGAGTTATAATTCACCCCTCCACTTT	CASSRGSYNSPLHF	TRBV6-2/TRBV6-3	TRBJ1-6	few	.
TGCGCCAGCAGCTTTGCCTCCGGGACTAGCGGGAGTCAGGTCTACGAGCAGTACTTC	CASSFASGTSGSQVYEQYF	TRBV5-1	TRBJ2-7	.	TRBD2